A selection of T cell receptor beta chains follows, all from one sample in a study of blood T cell repertoires in COVID-19. Assay used: immunoSEQ multiplex PCR; TCRdb lists only in-frame clones, some missing. The sample includes about 120,000 clones, 60% to 80% of them seen just once. What was sequenced was peripheral blood. Receptors were obtained from a man in his sixties with acute or convalescent COVID-19. CDR3s leave out the opening cysteine and the closing phenylalanine or tryptophan. The order of the fields is J gene, V gene, CDR3 protein.

j_call: TRBJ1-1; v_call: TRBV10-2; cdr3_aa: ASSELPGTEAF
j_call: TRBJ2-7; v_call: TRBV25-1; cdr3_aa: ASRGTSGSTQY
j_call: TRBJ2-5; v_call: TRBV7-8; cdr3_aa: ASSLALNQQETQY
j_call: TRBJ2-3; v_call: TRBV4-1; cdr3_aa: ASSQAPRRGGFTDTQY
j_call: TRBJ1-2; v_call: TRBV7-2; cdr3_aa: ASSLLTGAYGYT
j_call: TRBJ1-1; v_call: TRBV7-6; cdr3_aa: ASRGTGLTEAF
j_call: TRBJ2-3; v_call: TRBV10-1; cdr3_aa: ASSPGQASDTQY
j_call: TRBJ2-3; v_call: TRBV18; cdr3_aa: ASSEREADTQY
j_call: TRBJ1-1; v_call: TRBV25-1; cdr3_aa: ASSGQGMNTEAF
j_call: TRBJ2-5; v_call: TRBV2; cdr3_aa: ASSERTGKETQY
j_call: TRBJ1-1; v_call: TRBV28; cdr3_aa: ATEKGGDTEAF
j_call: TRBJ1-2; v_call: TRBV19; cdr3_aa: ASSRQGRGGYT
j_call: TRBJ2-5; v_call: TRBV6-5; cdr3_aa: LSGGRLETQY
j_call: TRBJ1-5; v_call: TRBV19; cdr3_aa: ASSILGGPQH
j_call: TRBJ1-1; v_call: TRBV27; cdr3_aa: ASSTANTEAF
j_call: TRBJ1-2; v_call: TRBV6-5; cdr3_aa: ASSATHRAGGYT
j_call: TRBJ2-5; v_call: TRBV7-8; cdr3_aa: ASSLLFGDTGLETQY
j_call: TRBJ1-2; v_call: TRBV6-5; cdr3_aa: ASSYLLSRTDGYT
j_call: TRBJ1-2; v_call: TRBV6-5; cdr3_aa: ASSPYLGQGGYT
j_call: TRBJ2-1; v_call: TRBV29-1; cdr3_aa: SVGTTGNEQF
j_call: TRBJ1-1; v_call: TRBV15; cdr3_aa: ATSTGDTEAF
j_call: TRBJ2-7; v_call: TRBV24-1; cdr3_aa: ATSDPRGQNSYEQY
j_call: TRBJ2-2; v_call: TRBV11-3; cdr3_aa: ASSSRGANTGELF
j_call: TRBJ2-5; v_call: TRBV5-1; cdr3_aa: ASSPTGTSGRRGQETQY
j_call: TRBJ1-1; v_call: TRBV3-1/TRBV3-2; cdr3_aa: ASRGGAEAF